A selection of T cell receptor beta chains follows, all from one sample in a study of shared clonotypes between healthy human individuals. Here immunoSEQ multiplex PCR was the method, and the copy in TCRdb shows in-frame clones only, minus some. The data hold 2.5 million or so clones, with approximately 90% observed a single time. Sequencing was done on a sample of naive CD4+ T cells sorted from blood. These receptors all stem from a man aged 18 to 30 in good health. Both conserved end residues are part of each CDR3. The D gene is left open where the match is weak. The size entry is marked missing in some rows and otherwise reads once, few, many or a size class.

v_gene	j_gene	d_gene	abundance	CDR3nt	CDR3aa
TRBV4-3	TRBJ2-3	.	.	TGCGCCAGCAAGGAGGTTAGCACAGATACGCAGTATTTT	CASKEVSTDTQYF
TRBV10-3	TRBJ2-7	TRBD1	once	TGTGCCATCAACCCTGGAGGGACAGGGGGCGACGAGCAGTACTTC	CAINPGGTGGDEQYF
TRBV30	TRBJ2-7	TRBD2	.	TGTGCCTGGAGTATGGGACTAGCGGGTGGAGAGCAGTACTTC	CAWSMGLAGGEQYF
TRBV4-1	TRBJ2-5	.	once	TGCGCCAGCAGCCAAGGACTGCCGGAGACCCAGTACTTC	CASSQGLPETQYF
TRBV7-2	TRBJ2-7	.	.	TGTGCCAGCAGCTTAGTAGGCCCCTACGAGCAGTACTTC	CASSLVGPYEQYF
TRBV28	TRBJ1-1	.	few	TGTGCCAGCCGCTCTCCCCCCGGGTCGCCCACTGAAGCTTTCTTT	CASRSPPGSPTEAFF
TRBV6-1	TRBJ2-1	TRBD1	.	TGTGCCAGCAGGTCCGGGACAGGGATCAGCAATGAGCAGTTCTTC	CASRSGTGISNEQFF
TRBV30	TRBJ1-1	.	.	TGTGCCTGGAGTGTCCGGGACGCAGCTTTCTTT	CAWSVRDAAFF
TRBV28	TRBJ2-7	.	.	TGTGCCAGCAGTTTAGGTGGGGGGGCGAGCTCCTACGAGCAGTACTTC	CASSLGGGASSYEQYF
TRBV6-5	TRBJ1-5	TRBD1	once	TGTGCCACCGAGGGACAGGGGGGTCAGCCCCAGCATTTT	CATEGQGGQPQHF
TRBV18	TRBJ1-6	.	.	TGTGCCAGCTCACCAACCACGGCATCGGGGAGAACACCCCTCCACTTT	CASSPTTASGRTPLHF
TRBV4-1	TRBJ1-2	.	.	TGCGCCAGCAGCCAAGTGTCCAGCCTTTATGGCTACACCTTC	CASSQVSSLYGYTF
TRBV6-4	TRBJ2-7	.	.	TGTGCCAGCTCCAGGGAGTTTACCCACGAGCAGTACTTC	CASSREFTHEQYF
TRBV6-1	TRBJ2-5	.	few	TGTGCCAGCAGTGACAGAGGTCAAGAGACCCAGTACTTC	CASSDRGQETQYF
TRBV7-8	TRBJ2-2	TRBD1	.	TGTGCCAGCAGCTGGGACAGAGGCACCGGGGAGCTGTTTTTT	CASSWDRGTGELFF
TRBV15	TRBJ2-2	.	.	TGTGCCACCAGCAGAGGGGGCGGGGTCAACACCGGGGAGCTGTTTTTT	CATSRGGGVNTGELFF
TRBV7-9	TRBJ1-1	.	few	TGTGCCAGCAGCTTAGGAGGCACCAACACTGAAGCTTTCTTT	CASSLGGTNTEAFF
TRBV27	TRBJ2-3	TRBD2	.	TGTGCCAGCAGTTTATTTGAGCCTCGAAGATTCATAGCGGGGGAGAACACAGATACGCAGTATTTT	CASSLFEPRRFIAGENTDTQYF
TRBV7-9	TRBJ2-2	TRBD1	.	TGTGCCAGCAGCTTAGGGGACAGGGACGGCGGGGAGCTGTTTTTT	CASSLGDRDGGELFF
TRBV7-2	TRBJ2-7	.	.	TGTGCCAGCAGCTTAGTCGCGGGACCACTATCCTACGAGCAGTACTTC	CASSLVAGPLSYEQYF
TRBV5-4	TRBJ1-2	.	.	TGTGCCAGCAGCTCTCGACAGGCCATTTATGGCTACACCTTC	CASSSRQAIYGYTF
TRBV18	TRBJ1-1	.	.	TGTGCCAGCTCACCACCGTCAAGGGACACTGAAGCTTTCTTT	CASSPPSRDTEAFF
TRBV27	TRBJ2-1	.	.	TGTGCCAGCAGTAATACAGGATCCTACAATGAGCAGTTCTTC	CASSNTGSYNEQFF
TRBV5-1	TRBJ2-1	.	.	TGCGCCAGCAGCTTCGACAACGGGGTCACCTACAATGAGCAGTTCTTC	CASSFDNGVTYNEQFF
TRBV30	TRBJ1-6	.	once	TGTGCCTGGAGTATGGGACGAACCAATAATTCACCCCTCCACTTT	CAWSMGRTNNSPLHF
TRBV6-1	TRBJ2-6	TRBD1	.	TGTGCCAGCAGTGGGGGCCCGGGACAGGGCTCTGGGGCCAACGTCCTGACTTTC	CASSGGPGQGSGANVLTF